These T cell receptor beta chains were read from a single sample in a study of blood T cell repertoires in COVID-19. The assay was immunoSEQ multiplex PCR, and TCRdb's table has in-frame clones only and misses some. The sample holds 350,000 to 500,000 clones; 70% to 90% are singletons and the top ten take approximately 1.3%. The specimen sequenced was PBMCs or T cells enriched from blood (not recorded which). These receptors originate from a woman between 18 and 29 years old who had been exposed to COVID-19. The CDR3 runs from the conserved cysteine through the conserved F or W. D genes are given only for firm matches. Not all rows give a size; the values are once, few, many and, for expanded clones, a class.

clone_size,d_call,v_call,j_call,cdr3_aa,cdr3_nt
.,.,TRBV29-1,TRBJ2-2,CSVEVLNTGELFF,TGCAGCGTTGAAGTACTGAACACCGGGGAGCTGTTTTTT
.,TRBD1,TRBV9,TRBJ1-3,CASSVGTGDGNTIYF,TGTGCCAGCAGCGTAGGGACAGGAGATGGAAACACCATATATTTT
.,.,TRBV4-1,TRBJ2-7,CASSQGRDYEQYF,TGCGCCAGCAGCCAAGGGAGAGACTACGAGCAGTACTTC
.,.,TRBV9,TRBJ1-1,CASSVNGVGYEAFF,TGTGCCAGCAGCGTCAACGGGGTAGGGTATGAAGCTTTCTTT
.,TRBD1,TRBV19,TRBJ1-5,CASSIDRAGQPQHF,TGTGCCAGTAGTATTGACAGGGCTGGTCAGCCCCAGCATTTT
.,TRBD1,TRBV7-2,TRBJ2-2,CASSYRDRNTGELFF,TGTGCCAGCAGCTACCGGGACAGGAACACCGGGGAGCTGTTTTTT
.,.,TRBV6-5,TRBJ1-1,CASTEGLWTEAFF,TGTGCCAGCACCGAGGGTTTATGGACTGAAGCTTTCTTT
.,.,TRBV6-5,TRBJ2-1,CASSYSWRGRHNEQFF,TGTGCCAGCAGTTACTCGTGGCGGGGGCGTCACAATGAGCAGTTCTTC
.,.,TRBV2,TRBJ1-2,CASRTDTGGYGYTF,TGTGCCAGCAGGACTGACACCGGAGGCTACGGCTACACCTTC
.,TRBD1,TRBV28,TRBJ1-2,CASSFDRGNYGYTF,TGTGCCAGCAGTTTCGACAGGGGCAACTATGGCTACACCTTC
.,.,TRBV2,TRBJ1-4,CASSEERAETWGEKLFF,TGTGCCAGCAGTGAAGAAAGGGCGGAAACTTGGGGCGAAAAACTGTTTTTT
.,.,TRBV19,TRBJ1-5,CASSILEEQPQHF,TGTGCCAGTAGTATCCTTGAAGAGCAGCCCCAGCATTTT
.,TRBD1,TRBV5-1,TRBJ1-1,CASSSSLDRANTEAFF,TGCGCCAGCAGCTCCTCTTTGGACAGGGCGAACACTGAAGCTTTCTTT
.,TRBD1,TRBV30,TRBJ1-5,CAWSKETEGAYSNQPQHF,TGTGCCTGGAGTAAAGAGACGGAGGGGGCCTATAGCAATCAGCCCCAGCATTTT
.,.,TRBV24-1,TRBJ2-1,CATSDSSASSYNEQFF,TGTGCCACCAGTGATTCCAGCGCGAGCTCCTACAATGAGCAGTTCTTC
.,.,TRBV10-3,TRBJ1-1,CAISEIGGNTEAFF,TGTGCCATCAGTGAGATCGGGGGGAACACTGAAGCTTTCTTT
.,TRBD1,TRBV5-4,TRBJ1-6,CASSSDRDRGYSPLHF,TGTGCCAGCAGTTCCGACCGGGACAGGGGGTATTCACCCCTCCACTTT
.,TRBD1,TRBV28,TRBJ2-2,CASSRGTGSTGELFF,TGTGCCAGCAGTCGCGGGACAGGGTCGACCGGGGAGCTGTTTTTT
.,.,TRBV12-2,TRBJ2-5,CASRSGPERAGDSGQETQYF,TGTGCAAGTCGCTCCGGCCCCGAACGAGCGGGAGATTCAGGCCAAGAGACCCAGTACTTC
.,.,TRBV29-1,TRBJ2-1,CSVEDGLKRSYNEQFF,TGCAGCGTTGAAGATGGACTAAAACGCTCCTACAATGAGCAGTTCTTC
.,.,TRBV19,TRBJ2-1,CASSAIDSGEQFF,TGTGCCAGTAGTGCCATAGATAGCGGTGAGCAGTTCTTC
.,TRBD2,TRBV7-8,TRBJ2-7,CASSRGLATSYEQYF,TGTGCCAGCAGCCGGGGACTAGCGACCTCCTACGAGCAGTACTTC
once,.,TRBV11-2,TRBJ1-6,CASSLGGNSPLHF,TGTGCCAGCAGCTTAGGAGGGAATTCACCCCTCCACTTT
.,.,TRBV6-2/TRBV6-3,TRBJ2-5,CASSALPGKTQYF,TGTGCCAGCAGTGCCCTCCCGGGGAAGACCCAGTACTTC
.,TRBD1,TRBV19,TRBJ1-4,CASSSFWGTAATNEKLFF,TGTGCCAGTAGTAGTTTCTGGGGGACAGCAGCAACTAATGAAAAACTGTTTTTT
.,TRBD1,TRBV9,TRBJ2-1,CASSVVGTDNEQFF,TGTGCCAGCAGCGTAGTGGGGACAGACAATGAGCAGTTCTTC
.,.,TRBV28,TRBJ1-2,CASSSTGTGNYGYTF,TGTGCCAGCAGTTCAACAGGGACGGGAAACTATGGCTACACCTTC
many,TRBD2,TRBV6-4,TRBJ2-2,CASSEAGGPGELFF,TGTGCCAGCAGTGAAGCGGGGGGGCCCGGGGAGCTGTTTTTT
.,.,TRBV15,TRBJ1-6,CATSRDSRNSPLHF,TGTGCCACCAGCAGAGATAGCCGGAATTCACCCCTCCACTTT
.,.,TRBV9,TRBJ1-2,CASSGGGGRTFNYGYTF,TGTGCCAGCAGCGGGGGCGGTGGCAGAACTTTTAACTATGGCTACACCTTC
.,TRBD1,TRBV11-2,TRBJ2-5,CASSQFWGRGQGAGETQYF,TGTGCCAGCAGCCAGTTTTGGGGTCGGGGACAGGGGGCCGGTGAGACCCAGTACTTC
.,TRBD1,TRBV6-5,TRBJ1-1,CASSYRQGYAFF,TGTGCCAGCAGTTATCGACAGGGGTACGCTTTCTTT
.,TRBD1,TRBV28,TRBJ1-6,CASTPGQGRGYFNSPLHF,TGTGCCAGCACCCCGGGACAGGGTAGGGGATACTTTAATTCACCCCTCCACTTT
.,TRBD1,TRBV6-5,TRBJ2-7,CASRGTGGLLYEQYF,TGTGCCAGCAGGGGGACAGGGGGACTCCTATACGAGCAGTACTTC
.,.,TRBV20-1,TRBJ2-5,CSASRRGQETQYF,TGCAGTGCTAGTAGGAGGGGCCAAGAGACCCAGTACTTC
.,TRBD1,TRBV7-9,TRBJ1-1,CASSPYRGLITEAFF,TGTGCCAGCAGCCCATACAGGGGGCTCATCACTGAAGCTTTCTTT
.,.,TRBV6-5,TRBJ1-5,CASSRTANQPQHF,TGTGCCAGCAGTCGGACAGCAAATCAGCCCCAGCATTTT
once,.,TRBV5-4,TRBJ1-1,CASSSGPDNMNTEAFF,TGTGCCAGCAGCTCGGGTCCCGATAACATGAACACTGAAGCTTTCTTT
.,.,TRBV19,TRBJ1-3,CASIGAGQDSGNTIYF,TGTGCCAGTATTGGGGCCGGGCAGGACTCTGGAAACACCATATATTTT
.,.,TRBV5-4,TRBJ2-7,CASSLFTGSYEQYF,TGTGCCAGCAGCTTATTTACAGGGTCCTACGAGCAGTACTTC
.,TRBD2,TRBV18,TRBJ2-7,CASSQFGTSAYSWEQYF,TGTGCCAGCTCACAATTTGGGACTAGCGCCTACTCGTGGGAGCAGTACTTC
.,TRBD2,TRBV10-3,TRBJ2-1,CAISESGLAAPQFF,TGTGCCATCAGTGAGTCGGGACTAGCCGCTCCGCAGTTCTTC
.,TRBD1,TRBV7-6,TRBJ1-6,CASSPPGQIPPRWYNSPLHF,TGTGCCAGCAGCCCGCCGGGACAGATTCCTCCGCGGTGGTATAATTCACCCCTCCACTTT
.,.,TRBV28,TRBJ1-4,CASSLAQEKLFF,TGTGCCAGCAGTTTGGCCCAGGAAAAACTGTTTTTT
.,TRBD1,TRBV2,TRBJ1-2,CASSEGQGYGYTF,TGTGCCAGCAGTGAGGGACAGGGCTATGGCTACACCTTC
.,.,TRBV3-1/TRBV3-2,TRBJ2-3,CASSQDFGTKRGGTDTQYF,TGTGCCAGCAGCCAAGATTTTGGGACTAAGAGGGGGGGCACAGATACGCAGTATTTT
once,.,TRBV7-8,TRBJ1-2,CASSPRTEIYGYTF,TGTGCCAGCAGCCCTAGGACAGAGATCTATGGCTACACCTTC
.,.,TRBV7-9,TRBJ1-3,CASSLDGGLTGNTIYF,TGTGCCAGCAGCTTAGACGGGGGACTTACTGGAAACACCATATATTTT
.,.,TRBV27,TRBJ1-1,CASSFPYGPETFF,TGTGCCAGCAGTTTCCCATATGGGCCAGAAACTTTCTTT
.,.,TRBV6-2/TRBV6-3,TRBJ1-2,CASSYQGGYTF,TGTGCCAGCAGTTACCAGGGGGGCTACACCTTC
.,.,TRBV7-2,TRBJ1-1,CASSLGHQNTEAFF,TGTGCCAGCAGCTTGGGACACCAGAACACTGAAGCTTTCTTT
.,.,TRBV7-2,TRBJ1-2,CASSLEGFGGGYTF,TGTGCCAGCAGCTTAGAGGGATTTGGGGGAGGTTACACCTTC
few,TRBD2,TRBV28,TRBJ2-2,CASSPQLAGVNTGELFF,TGTGCCAGCAGTCCCCAGTTAGCGGGAGTGAACACCGGGGAGCTGTTTTTT